These 31 T cell receptor beta chains were sequenced from one sample in a study of tumor-infiltrating lymphocytes in localized non-small cell lung cancer. Profiled with immunoSEQ multiplex PCR; TCRdb holds only in-frame clones, not every one. The table lists fewer than 25,000 clones, about 80% of them singletons. Sequences were obtained from lung tumor tissue. Receptors originate from a human donor with non-small cell lung cancer.

This chain uses TRBV15 with TRBJ2-7; 11 nucleotides agree with TRBD2. Germline CDR1 and CDR2: LNHNV and YYDKDF (reference sequence). The J segment lost 1 base and the V segment lost 2 bases, leaving 4 bases of the junction unmatched. The CDR3 loop spans 16 amino acids. As DNA, the CDR3 is TGTGCCACCAGCAGATCAACTAGCGGGAGATCCTACGAGCAGTACTTC. Translation: CATSRSTSGRSYEQYF.

This chain joins TRBV28 and TRBJ1-5, with TRBD1 as a possible D gene (6 bases). Germline lookup yields CDR1 MDHEN and CDR2 SYDVKM. Trimming removed 1 base at V and 5 bases at J, with 18 bases between. The CDR3 has 17 amino acids. The CDR3 DNA sequence: TGTGCCAGCAGTTTATTGAGGGGCGGCAGGGGCCATCAGCCCCAGCATTTT. Translating gives CASSLLRGGRGHQPQHF.

This clone turned up a few times. J is TRBJ2-7 and V is TRBV28; D not certain. V was pared by 5 bases and J by 3 bases, with 8 bases between. This CDR3 has 12 amino acids. Germline V gives CDR1 MDHEN, CDR2 SYDVKM. In DNA, the CDR3 is TGTGCCAGCAGTGCCGGTGGCTACGAGCAGTACTTC. It encodes CASSAGGYEQYF.

This clone has just a few counts. The gene calls are TRBV7-6 and TRBJ2-7; 7 bases match TRBD2. Looked up from germline, CDR1 is SGHVS and CDR2 is FNYEAQ. V shed 1 base and J 0 bases; nucleotides not matched to a gene: 3. This CDR3 spans 15 amino acids. In nucleotides, the CDR3 is TGTGCCAGCAGCTTAGGGGGAGGGAACTCCTACGAGCAGTACTTC. It specifies CASSLGGGNSYEQYF.

The chain recombines TRBV18 with TRBJ1-5; the D is unclear. The V gene lost 2 bases and the J gene lost 4 bases, with 15 bases spanning the gap. Germline V lookup: CDR1 KGHSH, CDR2 LQKENI. CDR3 size: 16 residues. The CDR3 sequence: CASSPNQAGMNQPQHF. The CDR3 coding sequence is TGTGCCAGCTCACCAAACCAGGCGGGGATGAATCAGCCCCAGCATTTT.

This clone was seen only a few times. The rearrangement joins TRBV29-1 to TRBJ2-7; 11 nucleotides agree with TRBD2. Germline CDR1 SQVTM, CDR2 ANQGSEA. CDR3 length: 14 residues. The V gene end was trimmed by 4 bases and the J gene end by 5 bases; junction bases not matched to a gene: 7. CDR3 residues: CSVVPQLAGDEQYF. Here the CDR3 DNA reads TGCAGCGTTGTCCCCCAACTAGCGGGAGACGAGCAGTACTTC.

V and J are TRBV6-1 and TRBJ1-5; TRBD1 matches 7 bases. Germline V CDR1 and CDR2: MNHNS, SASEGT. J gave up 5 bases and V 10 bases, and 8 bases lay outside the gene matches. The CDR3 runs 13 residues. CDR3 DNA: TGTGCCACCAGGATCACAGGGGATCAGCCCCAGCATTTT. This translates into CATRITGDQPQHF.

The V call is TRBV7-9, the J call TRBJ1-3; maybe TRBD1 (5 bases). V lost 1 base and J lost 3, with 13 bases in between. CDR3 length equals 16 residues. Germline CDR1 reads SEHNR; CDR2 reads FQNEAQ (reference sequence). CDR3 protein: CASSLVAGSHGNTIYF. The CDR3 nucleotides read TGTGCCAGCAGCTTAGTTGCAGGGAGCCATGGAAACACCATATATTTT.

The CDR3, as DNA: TGTGCCAGCAGTGAAACCCCCGGCGGGGGGTTCGAAGAGCAGTACTTC. It is translated as CASSETPGGGFEEQYF. This chain connects TRBV25-1 to TRBJ2-7; the match to TRBD2 covers 8 bases. V lost 2 bases to trimming and J lost 7 bases; unmatched junction nucleotides: 13. This CDR3 is built from 16 residues. Germline loops: CDR1 MGHDK, CDR2 SYGVNS.

The rearrangement joins TRBV7-9 to TRBJ2-5, with D unclear. This CDR3 has 13 residues. The germline V and J ends were trimmed by 1 base and 4 bases, with 7 bases remaining between them. Germline values: CDR1 SEHNR, CDR2 FQNEAQ (reference sequence). CDR3 DNA: TGTGCCAGCAGCTTAGTAGCCCGAGAGACCCAGTACTTC. This gives the protein CASSLVARETQYF.

The V call is TRBV18, the J call TRBJ2-4, with D possibly TRBD1 on 6 matching bases. Germline CDR1 is KGHSH and CDR2 is LQKENI. V was cut by 3 bases and J by 7 bases, with 10 bases left in between. This CDR3 spans 13 amino acids. For the CDR3, the DNA is TGTGCCAGCTCACCTGGACAGATCAACATTCAGTACTTC. It encodes CASSPGQINIQYF.

The chain has TRBV5-6 and TRBJ2-2; 12 bases line up with TRBD1. The CDR3 has 15 residues. Trimming took 1 base from V and 8 from J; bases not matched to a gene: 3. Germline-derived CDR1 and CDR2 are SGHDT and YYEEEE. The CDR3 bases are TGTGCCAGCAGCTTGCCGGGACAGGGGGCAGGGGAGCTGTTTTTT. It codes for CASSLPGQGAGELFF.

CDR3 loop: CASGGLAGGSNEQYF. CDR3 nucleotides: TGTGCCAGCGGTGGACTAGCGGGAGGTTCCAACGAGCAGTACTTC. This chain connects TRBV27 to TRBJ2-7; 14 bases align to TRBD2. Trimming removed 8 bases from V and 5 bases from J; junction bases left unmatched: 8. The V gene's germline CDR1 is MNHEY and CDR2 SMNVEV (reference sequence). The CDR3 is made up of 15 amino acids.

The chain is built from TRBV10-3 and TRBJ1-1; D might be TRBD1 (5 bases). With 4 bases removed from V and 7 bases from J, the gap between germline ends came to 16 bases. Germline CDR1 and CDR2: ENHRY and SYGVKD. The CDR3 extends over 14 amino acids. The CDR3, as DNA: TGTGCCATCAGTGGTTTCCAGGGATCCGGTGAAGCTTTCTTT. Translating gives CAISGFQGSGEAFF.

The rearrangement joins TRBV7-9 to TRBJ2-1; the D gene could be TRBD1 or TRBD2 (5 bases each). Trimming shortened V by 3 bases and J by 0 bases, and 9 bases separated the two germline ends. This CDR3 has 15 residues. Looked up from germline, CDR1 is SEHNR and CDR2 is FQNEAQ (reference sequence). In DNA form, the CDR3 reads TGTGCCAGCAGCTTTAGCGACAGCTCCTACAATGAGCAGTTCTTC. Protein sequence: CASSFSDSSYNEQFF.

This chain links TRBV9 with TRBJ1-2, with TRBD1 matching 7 bases. J was trimmed by 6 bases and V by 4 bases; bases with no gene match: 9. Germline CDR1 SGDLS, CDR2 YYNGEE. The CDR3 is 14 amino acids. In nucleotides, the CDR3 is TGTGCCAGCAGCCCTTCACAGGGGACCCATGGCTACACCTTC. It specifies CASSPSQGTHGYTF.

The V call is TRBV2, the J call TRBJ1-1; D gene uncertain. Germline V gene lookup returns CDR1 SNHLY and CDR2 FYNNEI. V lost 7 bases and J 1 base, leaving 10 bases between the germline ends. The length of the CDR3 is 13 residues. The CDR3 sequence is CASTVGQNTEAFF. The CDR3 DNA is TGTGCCAGCACCGTAGGGCAGAACACTGAAGCTTTCTTT.

This clone was recorded only once. This chain links TRBV18 with TRBJ2-7, with 9 positions matching TRBD1. The V gene's germline CDR1 is KGHSH and CDR2 LQKENI. V lost 3 bases and J lost 3; bases outside the gene matches: 6. The CDR3 runs to 15 residues. Here the CDR3 reads CASSPLRDRDYEQYF. The CDR3 DNA sequence: TGTGCCAGCTCACCCCTCCGGGACAGGGACTACGAGCAGTACTTC.

This chain uses TRBV11-1 with TRBJ2-5, with D tentatively TRBD1 (6 bases). The V gene's germline CDR1 is SGHAT and CDR2 FQDESV (reference sequence). CDR3 length equals 14 residues. Trimming took 5 bases from V and 4 from J, leaving 14 bases between them. CDR3 nucleotide sequence: TGTGCCAGCAGCCCGTCGACAGGTCGAGAGACCCAGTACTTC. Its protein product is CASSPSTGRETQYF. Complete variable domain (other parts from reference TRBV11-1 and TRBJ2-5): EAEVAQSPRYKITEKSQAVAFWCDPISGHATLYWYRQILGQGPELLVQFQDESVVDDSQLPKDRFSAERLKGVDSTLKIQPAELGDSAMYLCASSPSTGRETQYFGPGTRLLVL.

The chain combines TRBV2 with TRBJ1-2; weak D call: TRBD1 (6 bases). Trimming pared 1 base from V and 4 bases from J, leaving 7 bases between. This CDR3 is 13 amino acids long. CDR1 is SNHLY and CDR2 is FYNNEI in the germline V gene. The CDR3 DNA follows: TGTGCCAGCAGTGAAGGACAGGTCTATGGCTACACCTTC. Its protein product is CASSEGQVYGYTF. Full variable domain (remainder filled in from reference TRBV2 and TRBJ1-2): EPEVTQTPSHQVTQMGQEVILRCVPISNHLYFYWYRQILGQKVEFLVSFYNNEISEKSEIFDDQFSVERPDGSNFTLKIRSTKLEDSAMYFCASSEGQVYGYTFGSGTRLTVV.

The genes are TRBV15 and TRBJ2-7; 11 bases agree with TRBD2. The CDR3 totals 16 residues. CDR1 LNHNV and CDR2 YYDKDF come from the germline V gene (reference sequence). Trimming took 1 base from V and 2 from J; bases not matched to a gene: 4. The CDR3 is CATSRAGTSGAYEQYF. CDR3 bases: TGTGCCACCAGCAGAGCCGGGACTAGCGGCGCCTACGAGCAGTACTTC.

The chain carries TRBV7-6 and TRBJ2-3; D gene uncertain. Trimming removed 1 base at V and 1 base at J, with 0 bases between. Per germline, CDR1 SGHVS and CDR2 FNYEAQ. The CDR3 consists of 12 residues. CDR3 bases: TGTGCCAGCAGCTTAGGCACAGATACGCAGTATTTT. It yields the protein CASSLGTDTQYF.

The J gene is TRBJ1-2, the V gene TRBV14, with 9 bases that match TRBD1. Germline loops: CDR1 SGHDN, CDR2 FVKESK. The CDR3 totals 15 residues. V lost 1 base and J lost 5; bases outside the gene matches: 5. CDR3 sequence (DNA): TGTGCCAGCAGCCAAGGAACAGGGGGCTATTATGGCTACACCTTC. Translated, it gives CASSQGTGGYYGYTF.

This rearrangement joins TRBV7-9 to TRBJ1-1; D is ambiguous. CDR3 size: 13 residues. Germline CDR1 is SEHNR and CDR2 is FQNEAQ (reference sequence). The V gene lost 3 bases and the J gene lost 7 bases, with 12 bases spanning the gap. CDR3 nucleotide sequence: TGTGCCAGCAGCTTTGTGGGATATCTTGAAGCTTTCTTT. It codes for CASSFVGYLEAFF.

The V gene is TRBV6-5, the J gene TRBJ1-5; D remains unclear. Per germline, CDR1 MNHEY and CDR2 SVGAGI. The CDR3 is made up of 13 amino acids. Trimming left V 0 bases short and J 5 bases short, with 5 bases between. CDR3 sequence (DNA): TGTGCCAGCAGTTACTCCTGGGATCAGCCCCAGCATTTT. Residues: CASSYSWDQPQHF.

The V and J genes are TRBV7-3 and TRBJ1-1; D gene ambiguous. Germline-derived CDR1 and CDR2 are SGHTA and FQGTGA. V dropped 1 base and J dropped 6 bases, with 9 bases sitting between them. CDR3 length: 13 amino acids. The CDR3 loop is CASSLNWVSEAFF. Written as DNA, the CDR3 is TGTGCCAGCAGCTTAAATTGGGTTTCTGAAGCTTTCTTT. Based on the CDR3 plus reference TRBV7-3 and TRBJ1-1, the full variable domain is GAGVSQTPSNKVTEKGKYVELRCDPISGHTALYWYRQSLGQGPEFLIYFQGTGAADDSGLPNDRFFAVRPEGSVSTLKIQRTERGDSAVYLCASSLNWVSEAFFGQGTRLTVV.

The CDR3 bases are TGTGCCTGGGAAGGACAGAACTATGGCTACACCTTC. This codes for CAWEGQNYGYTF. This rearrangement joins TRBV30 to TRBJ1-2; perhaps TRBD1 as D (6 bases). Germline lookup yields CDR1 GTSNPN and CDR2 SVGIG (reference sequence). Deletions cut 5 bases from V and 2 bases from J, with 9 bases between. This CDR3 region has 12 residues.

V gene TRBV18 combines with J gene TRBJ2-2, with D possibly TRBD2 on 6 matching bases. CDR1 KGHSH and CDR2 LQKENI come from the germline V gene. Trimming left V 0 bases short and J 6 bases short, with 14 bases between. This CDR3 is 16 amino acids long. The DNA of the CDR3 is TGTGCCAGCTCACCACCCTCCGCCGGGGAGGCCGGGGAGCTGTTTTTT. It translates to CASSPPSAGEAGELFF. Looking up the rest from reference TRBV18 and TRBJ2-2 gives the full variable domain: NAGVMQNPRHLVRRRGQEARLRCSPMKGHSHVYWYRQLPEEGLKFMVYLQKENIIDESGMPKERFSAEFPKEGPSILRIQQVVRGDSAAYFCASSPPSAGEAGELFFGEGSRLTVL.

The chain uses TRBV5-1 and TRBJ2-6; D may correspond to TRBD1 or TRBD2 (5 bases each). Trimming shortened V by 7 bases and J by 4 bases, and 15 bases separated the two germline ends. CDR1 and CDR2 (germline): SGHRS, YFSETQ. This CDR3 is built from 15 residues. The CDR3 region has the DNA TGCGCCAGCGGGCCTTGGGGGAGCGGGGCCAACGTCCTGACTTTC. Translated, it gives CASGPWGSGANVLTF.

The rearrangement links TRBV10-1 to TRBJ2-5, with TRBD1 matching 8 bases. The CDR3 loop spans 14 amino acids. Germline CDR1 is WNHNN and CDR2 is SYGVQD (reference sequence). V gave up 2 bases and J gave up 5 bases; unmatched junction bases: 4. For the CDR3, the DNA is TGCGCCAGCAGTGAGGGGCGGACAGGGGAGACCCAGTACTTC. It codes for CASSEGRTGETQYF.

This CDR3 reads CASSLIAGSSGANVLTF. The DNA for the CDR3 is TGCGCCAGCAGCTTGATCGCAGGGTCCTCTGGGGCCAACGTCCTGACTTTC. The chain is built from TRBV5-1 and TRBJ2-6; possible D gene TRBD1, 5 bases. V was trimmed by 1 base and J by 0 bases, leaving 11 bases between them. This CDR3 has 17 residues. Germline V CDR1 and CDR2: SGHRS, YFSETQ.